The 14 T cell receptor beta chains reported below all come from one sample, sequenced in a study of blood T cell repertoires in COVID-19. The data were produced by immunoSEQ multiplex PCR, yet TCRdb's version contains in-frame clones alone and is incomplete. Among under 55,000 clones listed, 90% were seen once. The sequencing sample was made of peripheral blood. These TCRs come from a human donor in a cohort sampled during active COVID-19.

This chain links TRBV7-9 with TRBJ1-2; D call uncertain. There are 12 residues in the CDR3. CDR1 and CDR2 (germline): SEHNR, FQNEAQ (reference sequence). V was shortened by 1 base and J by 4 bases, with 4 bases between the two germline ends. CDR3 in amino acids: CASSLDGYGYTF. The DNA for the CDR3 is TGTGCCAGCAGCTTAGACGGCTATGGCTACACCTTC.

The rearrangement joins TRBV5-6 to TRBJ2-1; TRBD2 agrees at 14 bases. J lost 7 bases, V lost 3 bases, and 3 bases had no gene match. Looked up from germline, CDR1 is SGHDT and CDR2 is YYEEEE. This CDR3 is built from 15 residues. CDR3: CASSWGLAGDNEQFF. CDR3 in DNA: TGTGCCAGCAGCTGGGGACTAGCGGGAGATAATGAGCAGTTCTTC. Full variable domain (outside the CDR3, taken from reference TRBV5-6 and TRBJ2-1): DAGVTQSPTHLIKTRGQQVTLRCSPKSGHDTVSWYQQALGQGPQFIFQYYEEEERQRGNFPDRFSGHQFPNYSSELNVNALLLGDSALYLCASSWGLAGDNEQFFGPGTRLTVL.

This chain joins TRBV7-2 and TRBJ2-7; 10 bases are a match to TRBD2. The CDR3 length is 16 residues. Germline V CDR1 and CDR2: SGHTA, FQGNSA. The J segment lost 5 bases and the V segment lost 5 bases, leaving 12 bases of the junction unmatched. CDR3 sequence reads: CASSKGFRAGGDEQYF. The CDR3 DNA is TGTGCCAGCAGCAAGGGCTTTCGAGCGGGAGGGGACGAGCAGTACTTC. Full variable domain (rest looked up from reference TRBV7-2 and TRBJ2-7): GAGVSQSPSNKVTEKGKDVELRCDPISGHTALYWYRQSLGQGLEFLIYFQGNSAPDKSGLPSDRFSAERTGGSVSTLTIQRTQQEDSAVYLCASSKGFRAGGDEQYFGPGTRLTVT.

The chain is built from TRBV11-2 and TRBJ1-1, with 9 bases matching TRBD1. From germline, CDR1 is SGHAT and CDR2 FQNNGV. The CDR3 extends over 16 amino acids. The V and J ends lost 2 bases and 3 bases, in that order; junction bases with no gene match: 7. CDR3 protein: CASSLSRGTGYTEAFF. CDR3 nucleotide sequence: TGTGCCAGCAGCTTAAGTCGAGGGACAGGGTACACTGAAGCTTTCTTT.

This clone was seen once. The chain carries TRBV19 and TRBJ2-5, with 10 bases that match TRBD1. Per germline, CDR1 LNHDA and CDR2 SQIVND (reference sequence). The CDR3 is made up of 19 amino acids. The V segment lost 0 bases and the J segment 0 bases; nucleotides outside the gene matches: 10. The CDR3 nucleotides are TGTGCCAGTAGTATAGATTCCCCTGGGACAGGGGCTGACCAAGAGACCCAGTACTTC. Translating gives CASSIDSPGTGADQETQYF.

The chain links TRBV4-1 to TRBJ1-5; maybe TRBD1 (5 bases). The CDR3 sequence is 16 residues long. CDR1 and CDR2 from the germline V gene are MGHRA and YSYEKL. Trimming left V 2 bases short and J 3 bases short, with 14 bases between. CDR3 loop: CASSQREDGANQPQHF. The CDR3 bases are TGCGCCAGCAGCCAAAGGGAGGATGGGGCCAATCAGCCCCAGCATTTT.

J is TRBJ1-5 and V is TRBV6-5, with 7 bases identical to TRBD1. Looked up from germline, CDR1 is MNHEY and CDR2 is SVGAGI. This CDR3 is 15 amino acids long. The ends lost 6 bases at V and 4 bases at J; junction bases unmatched: 9. For the CDR3, the DNA is TGTGCCAGCAGAGCCGGGACAGCCGGAAATCAGCCCCAGCATTTT. It is translated as CASRAGTAGNQPQHF.

The table lists this clone with a few counts. The rearrangement uses TRBV7-2 and TRBJ2-7; 10 positions match TRBD2. With 1 base clipped from V and 4 bases from J, the junction kept 4 bases outside the gene matches. Germline lookup yields CDR1 SGHTA and CDR2 FQGNSA. This CDR3 is built from 15 residues. The CDR3 is CASSLVASGSYEQYV. The CDR3 bases are TGTGCCAGCAGCTTAGTAGCTAGCGGGAGTTACGAGCAGTACGTC.

The genes are TRBV6-5 and TRBJ2-7; 12 bases align to TRBD2. With V trimmed by 6 bases and J by 3 bases, 3 bases remained unmatched. This CDR3 region has 14 residues. From germline, CDR1 is MNHEY and CDR2 SVGAGI. The CDR3 reads CASRLGLAGYEQYF. The DNA for the CDR3 is TGTGCCAGCAGACTGGGACTAGCGGGCTACGAGCAGTACTTC.

The gene calls are TRBV11-1 and TRBJ2-1; tentative D call: TRBD2 (6 bases). The CDR3 has 14 residues. With 3 bases removed from V and 0 bases from J, the gap between germline ends came to 6 bases. Germline V CDR1 and CDR2: SGHAT, FQDESV (reference sequence). The chain's CDR3 is CASSFGSSYNEQFF. CDR3 nucleotides: TGTGCCAGCAGCTTCGGGAGCTCCTACAATGAGCAGTTCTTC.

The V call is TRBV9, the J call TRBJ2-2; TRBD1 might be the D (6 bases). Trimming pared 3 bases from V and 2 bases from J, leaving 8 bases between. Germline assignment: CDR1 SGDLS and CDR2 YYNGEE. The CDR3 extends over 14 amino acids. The CDR3 DNA is TGTGCCAGCAGCGCGACAGGAAACACCGGGGAGCTGTTTTTT. As protein: CASSATGNTGELFF.

The sample holds a few counts of this clone. This rearrangement joins TRBV15 to TRBJ2-6; TRBD1 might be the D (5 bases). Germline V CDR1 and CDR2: LNHNV, YYDKDF (reference sequence). The length of the CDR3 is 16 residues. V was shortened by 0 bases and J by 0 bases, with 6 bases between the two germline ends. CDR3 sequence reads: CATSRDGHSGANVLTF. As DNA, the CDR3 is TGTGCCACCAGCAGAGATGGACACTCTGGGGCCAACGTCCTGACTTTC. Full variable domain (remainder filled in from reference TRBV15 and TRBJ2-6): DAMVIQNPRYQVTQFGKPVTLSCSQTLNHNVMYWYQQKSSQAPKLLFHYYDKDFNNEADTPDNFQSRRPNTSFCFLDIRSPGLGDTAMYLCATSRDGHSGANVLTFGAGSRLTVL.

CDR3 in DNA: TGTGCCAGCAGCCCCTTCGGGACTAGCCCTAACGAGCAGTACTTC. Its translation: CASSPFGTSPNEQYF. This sequence joins TRBV6-2 or TRBV6-3 and TRBJ2-7; 9 bases are a match to TRBD2. The V and J ends lost 6 bases and 5 bases, in that order; junction bases with no gene match: 11. There are 15 residues in the CDR3. From germline, CDR1 is MNHEY and CDR2 SVGEGT.

The V and J genes are TRBV19 and TRBJ1-1; TRBD1 matches 11 bases. The V gene's germline CDR1 is LNHDA and CDR2 SQIVND (reference sequence). Trimming removed 4 bases from V and 5 bases from J; junction bases left unmatched: 9. The CDR3 covers 16 residues. The CDR3 sequence is CASSKGTGGLSTEAFF. The CDR3 DNA sequence: TGTGCCAGTAGTAAAGGGACAGGGGGTTTAAGTACTGAAGCTTTCTTT. The full variable domain, in which reference TRBV19 and TRBJ1-1 provide the parts outside the CDR3, is DGGITQSPKYLFRKEGQNVTLSCEQNLNHDAMYWYRQDPGQGLRLIYYSQIVNDFQKGDIAEGYSVSREKKESFPLTVTSAQKNPTAFYLCASSKGTGGLSTEAFFGQGTRLTVV.